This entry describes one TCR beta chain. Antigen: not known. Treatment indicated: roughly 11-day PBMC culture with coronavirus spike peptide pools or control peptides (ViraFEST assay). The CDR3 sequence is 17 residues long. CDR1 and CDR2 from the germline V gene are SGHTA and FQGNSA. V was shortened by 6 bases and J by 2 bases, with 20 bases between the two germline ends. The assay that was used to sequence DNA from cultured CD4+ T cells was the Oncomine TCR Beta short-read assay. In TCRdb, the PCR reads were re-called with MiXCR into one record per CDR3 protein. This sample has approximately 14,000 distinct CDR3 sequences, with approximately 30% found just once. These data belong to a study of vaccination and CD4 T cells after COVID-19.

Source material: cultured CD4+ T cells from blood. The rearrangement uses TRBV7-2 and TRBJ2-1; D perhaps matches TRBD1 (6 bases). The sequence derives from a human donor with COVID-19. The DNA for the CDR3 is TGTGCCAGCAGAGGACAGACCGGGACGGGCCCCTACAATGAGCAGTTCTTC. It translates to CASRGQTGTGPYNEQFF.